The sequence of this T cell receptor beta chain was determined in a study of T-cell reconstitution after alpha-beta-depleted transplantation in children. General study results and limits: T-cell counts and diversity were attributed mostly to newly produced T cells one year after transplant. There were some patients whose high TCRbeta diversity at day 60 came from surviving recipient T cells and thymic progenitors. After transplant, at about two months, alpha-beta T cells were reportedly derived from several hundred expanded graft clones.

This clonotype appeared many times. What it binds is not known. Preparation of the TCRbeta library involved a method that used unique molecular identifiers. MiXCR, applied by TCRdb to the PCR reads, yields one record per CDR3 protein. Among 9,000 or so distinct CDR3 sequences listed, approximately 15% were seen once. The germline CDR1 and CDR2 sequences are SEHNR and FQNEAQ (reference sequence). The CDR3 has 14 residues. Trimming took 5 bases from V and 7 from J; bases not matched to a gene: 7. This specimen consisted of PBMCs, mostly from graft donor cells, obtained 60 days after TCRalphabeta/CD19-depleted stem cell transplant. This receptor was taken from a male patient between 5 and 17 years old who had a stem cell transplant for acute lymphoblastic leukemia, so the T cells may come from the graft donor. V usage is TRBV7-9 and J usage is TRBJ1-4; TRBD1 matches 7 bases. CDR3 DNA: TGTGCCAGCAGCCGAGGACAGGCGAGTGAAAAACTGTTTTTT. This translates into CASSRGQASEKLFF.